One and the same sample provided the 7 T cell receptor beta chains below, sequenced in a study of response to subunit inactivated influenza vaccine. In TCRdb, the RT-PCR reads were re-called with MiXCR into one record per CDR3 protein. Among 750,000 to 850,000 distinct CDR3 sequences listed, about 18% were seen once. This sample comprised PBMCs from blood, obtained 4 to 6 days after vaccination. Receptors originate from a man between 50 and 59 years old who received an inactivated influenza vaccine.

This clonotype was detected a few times. The CDR3 reads CASRPTGSPLHF. The CDR3 DNA is TGTGCCAGCAGACCTACAGGGTCACCCCTCCACTTT. This chain connects TRBV12-3 or TRBV12-4 to TRBJ1-6; TRBD1 is a possible D gene (6 bases). The CDR3 covers 12 residues. V lost 6 bases to trimming and J lost 10 bases, with 10 bases between them.

There are many counts of this clonotype. This chain connects TRBV12-3 or TRBV12-4 to TRBJ2-1; 13 nucleotides align to TRBD2. The J segment lost 9 bases and the V segment lost 5 bases, leaving 10 bases of the junction unmatched. This CDR3 spans 16 amino acids. Written as DNA, the CDR3 is TGTGCCAGCAGTGATTACACTAGCGGGGGGGCCGCTGAGCAGTTCTTC. Translating it yields CASSDYTSGGAAEQFF.

The V gene is TRBV25-1, the J gene TRBJ2-1; D remains unclear. CDR1 is MGHDK, CDR2 SYGVNS, per germline. V was shortened by 9 bases and J by 9 bases, with 12 bases between the two germline ends. The CDR3 extends over 11 amino acids. The CDR3 reads CARGWVPEQFF. Written as DNA, the CDR3 is TGTGCCAGGGGGTGGGTTCCTGAGCAGTTCTTC.

This clonotype was seen a handful of times. The chain combines TRBV20-1 with TRBJ2-3, with D perhaps matching TRBD2 (5 bases). Trimming pared 3 bases from V and 3 bases from J, leaving 10 bases between. The germline gives CDR1 DFQATT, CDR2 SNEGSKA (reference sequence). This CDR3 contains 13 residues. In DNA, the CDR3 is TGCAGTGCTAGGGCCAGGACTACAGATACGCAGTATTTT. Its translation is CSARARTTDTQYF.

The chain has TRBV20-1 and TRBJ2-7; perhaps D is TRBD1 or TRBD2 (5 bases each). CDR1 is DFQATT, CDR2 SNEGSKA, per germline (reference sequence). The CDR3 is 13 amino acids. The germline V and J ends were trimmed by 2 bases and 2 bases, with 10 bases remaining between them. This CDR3 is CSARRGSTYEQYF. The CDR3 nucleotides read TGCAGTGCTAGACGGGGCAGTACCTACGAGCAGTACTTC.

The rearrangement joins TRBV9 to TRBJ2-3; 9 bases agree with TRBD1. This CDR3 comprises 16 residues. Trimming at V came to 3 bases and at J to 4 bases, leaving 9 bases not matched to a gene. Germline V CDR1 and CDR2: SGDLS, YYNGEE. The CDR3 is CASSAAGQGYSDTQYF. The CDR3 region has the DNA TGTGCCAGCAGCGCTGCCGGACAGGGGTATTCAGATACGCAGTATTTT.

This clonotype was seen a handful of times. This rearrangement joins TRBV20-1 to TRBJ2-3; D is possibly TRBD2 (6 bases). Germline loops: CDR1 DFQATT, CDR2 SNEGSKA (reference sequence). CDR3 length: 15 residues. Trimming cost V 0 bases and J 5 bases, with 15 bases left between them. DNA of the CDR3: TGCAGTGCTAGAGATTACAGCGGGTCGGTAGATACGCAGTATTTT. Protein: CSARDYSGSVDTQYF.